These 27 T cell receptor beta chains came from one sample sequenced in a study of CD8+ T cells in alopecia areata. RNA was extracted and reverse transcribed into cDNA as the sequencing template. Sequenced by immunoSEQ multiplex PCR; TCRdb stores in-frame clones only, minus some. Of approximately 24,000 clones in the sample, 40% to 60% were seen once. The specimen was NKG2D-high CD8+ T cells sorted from blood. These receptors originate from a human donor with alopecia areata.

This clone has more than one count but fewer than ten. The chain links TRBV4-1 to TRBJ2-2; D perhaps matches TRBD2 (5 bases). Trimming pared 2 bases from V and 5 bases from J, leaving 12 bases between. This CDR3 is built from 15 residues. The germline V gene encodes CDR1 MGHRA and CDR2 YSYEKL. This CDR3 reads CASSQSGVGTGELFF. The CDR3 coding sequence is TGCGCCAGCAGCCAATCCGGGGTCGGGACCGGGGAGCTGTTTTTT.

This clone was recorded once. Other DNA sequences in this specimen translate into the identical CDR3. This chain uses TRBV27 with TRBJ1-2, with a weak D call TRBD1 (5 bases). Germline V gene data show CDR1 as MNHEY and CDR2 as SMNVEV (reference sequence). The V end lost 6 bases, the J end lost 2 bases, and 10 bases lay between the germline ends. The CDR3 contains 13 residues. In DNA form, the CDR3 reads TGTGCCAGCAGCCCGGGACCCAACTATGGCTACACCTTC. Translation gives CASSPGPNYGYTF.

The CDR3 spells CASSQPGSLGVNTEAFF. The CDR3 region has the DNA TGCGCCAGCAGCCAACCCGGGAGTTTGGGCGTGAACACTGAAGCTTTCTTT. The chain employs TRBV4-1 and TRBJ1-1; D is uncertain. Per germline, CDR1 MGHRA and CDR2 YSYEKL. The CDR3 is 17 residues long. V lost 2 bases and J 0 bases, leaving 16 bases between the germline ends.

This clone has a handful of counts. The CDR3 DNA follows: TGCAGCGTTGAAGATCGGGGGAGACCGTCCTACGAGCAGTACTTC. This sequence encodes CSVEDRGRPSYEQYF. This chain connects TRBV29-1 to TRBJ2-7; D may be TRBD2 (6 bases). Trimming stripped 0 bases from V and 1 base from J, with 13 bases between. The CDR3 has 15 amino acids. Germline V gene data show CDR1 as SQVTM and CDR2 as ANQGSEA.

The chain couples TRBV5-6 to TRBJ1-5; no reliable D call. Germline loops: CDR1 SGHDT, CDR2 YYEEEE. The CDR3 runs 17 residues. The V gene lost 0 bases and the J gene lost 0 bases, with 13 bases spanning the gap. This CDR3 reads CASSLALGAASNQPQHF. The CDR3 region has the DNA TGTGCCAGCAGCTTGGCCCTTGGTGCGGCTAGCAATCAGCCCCAGCATTTT.

The chain is built from TRBV27 and TRBJ1-3; weak D call: TRBD1 (6 bases). V was clipped by 2 bases and J by 8 bases, with 16 bases between them. The CDR3 spans 15 residues. The germline V gene has CDR1 MNHEY and CDR2 SMNVEV (reference sequence). The CDR3 DNA is TGTGCCAGCAGTTTACTCGGGGGCGAAGGGGACACCATATATTTT. Its protein product is CASSLLGGEGDTIYF.

This sequence joins TRBV27 and TRBJ2-5; D not resolved. CDR1 MNHEY and CDR2 SMNVEV come from the germline V gene (reference sequence). V was shortened by 1 base and J by 3 bases, with 12 bases between the two germline ends. There are 15 residues in the CDR3. The CDR3 protein is CASSLWAQAKETQYF. The CDR3 nucleotides read TGTGCCAGCAGTTTATGGGCCCAGGCGAAAGAGACCCAGTACTTC.

This chain connects TRBV4-1 to TRBJ2-7, with D perhaps matching TRBD1 (6 bases). CDR3 length: 15 residues. Looked up from germline, CDR1 is MGHRA and CDR2 is YSYEKL. V lost 2 bases and J lost 5, with 16 bases in between. Here the CDR3 reads CASSQRGQGIHEQYF. The CDR3 region has the DNA TGCGCCAGCAGCCAAAGAGGCCAGGGGATCCACGAGCAGTACTTC.

V is TRBV5-8 and J is TRBJ2-1, with 7 nucleotides matching TRBD1. With V trimmed by 4 bases and J by 8 bases, 3 bases remained unmatched. The length of the CDR3 is 12 residues. CDR1 and CDR2 from the germline V gene are SGHTS and YDEGEE. The chain's CDR3 is CASSPDRHEQFF. CDR3 DNA: TGTGCCAGCAGCCCGGACAGGCATGAGCAGTTCTTC.

The genes are TRBV27 and TRBJ2-5; TRBD2 matches at 9 bases. Germline-derived CDR1 and CDR2 are MNHEY and SMNVEV (reference sequence). V lost 8 bases and J lost 4; bases outside the gene matches: 5. The CDR3 totals 13 residues. Here the CDR3 DNA reads TGTGCCAGCCGGGGACTAGCCAGAGAGACCCAGTACTTC. Translated: CASRGLARETQYF.

The J gene is TRBJ1-1, the V gene TRBV5-1, with 10 bases matching TRBD1. Germline CDR1 is SGHRS and CDR2 is YFSETQ. J lost 4 bases, V lost 3 bases, and 3 bases had no gene match. The CDR3 length is 14 residues. In DNA, the CDR3 is TGCGCCAGCAGCTCGGACAGGGGGGTCACTGAAGCTTTCTTT. Protein product: CASSSDRGVTEAFF.

The genes are TRBV6-6 and TRBJ2-7, with 11 bases lining up with TRBD2. From germline, CDR1 is MNHNY and CDR2 SVGAGI (reference sequence). The CDR3 loop spans 15 amino acids. V shed 4 bases, J shed 2 bases, and the junction held 4 bases outside the gene matches. In DNA form, the CDR3 reads TGTGCCAGCAGTTTGGGACTAGCGGAGGCCTACGAGCAGTACTTC. Its protein product is CASSLGLAEAYEQYF.

Only one count was recorded for this clone. This rearrangement joins TRBV27 to TRBJ2-7; TRBD2 aligns across 14 bases. Germline-derived CDR1 and CDR2 are MNHEY and SMNVEV (reference sequence). The V gene end was trimmed by 5 bases and the J gene end by 6 bases; junction bases not matched to a gene: 6. This CDR3 has 15 amino acids. CDR3 protein: CASSLLGTSGSEQYF. CDR3 DNA sequence: TGTGCCAGCAGTCTACTAGGGACTAGCGGGAGCGAGCAGTACTTC.

This clone came up a few times. The chain combines TRBV13 with TRBJ2-2; TRBD1 or TRBD2 may be the D gene (5 bases each). Germline loops: CDR1 PRHDT, CDR2 FYEKMQ (reference sequence). V was shortened by 6 bases and J by 8 bases, with 10 bases between the two germline ends. The CDR3 has 12 residues. The CDR3 bases are TGTGCCAGCAGACTGAGGGGAGGGGAGCTGTTTTTT. Translated, it gives CASRLRGGELFF.

In its sample, this clone was seen a few times. The CDR3 loop is CASSAPAPANTGELFF. In DNA, the CDR3 is TGTGCCAGCAGCGCCCCAGCTCCGGCGAACACCGGGGAGCTGTTTTTT. The chain couples TRBV9 to TRBJ2-2, with D unresolved. The length of the CDR3 is 16 residues. Deletions cut 3 bases from V and 0 bases from J, with 12 bases between. Germline CDR1 SGDLS, CDR2 YYNGEE.

The V call is TRBV5-4, the J call TRBJ1-3; D call uncertain. The V gene lost 4 bases and the J gene lost 4 bases, with 18 bases spanning the gap. Per germline, CDR1 SGHNT and CDR2 YYREEE (reference sequence). The CDR3 loop spans 16 amino acids. The CDR3 bases are TGTGCCAGCAGCAGCGGAGGAGTTCTTCGGGGAAACACCATATATTTT. Its protein is CASSSGGVLRGNTIYF.

The genes are TRBV12-5 and TRBJ1-1; D remains unclear. Germline CDR1 reads LGHNT; CDR2 reads FRNRAP. This CDR3 is 13 amino acids long. V was cut by 3 bases and J by 1 base, with 6 bases left in between. DNA of the CDR3: TGTGCTAGTGGTTTTGGACCGAACACTGAAGCTTTCTTT. This encodes CASGFGPNTEAFF.

In its sample, this clone was seen a few times. The rearrangement links TRBV21-1 to TRBJ1-1; whether TRBD1, the table's D call, matches the DNA was not checked. TRBV21-1 is a pseudogene segment. The CDR3 sequence is 17 residues long. The CDR3 sequence is CASSKVPGQEDNTEAFF. The CDR3 DNA is TGTGCCAGCAGCAAAGTACCGGGACAGGAAGACAACACTGAAGCTTTCTTT.

The rearrangement joins TRBV20-1 to TRBJ2-7; D uncertain. Trimming removed 3 bases at V and 4 bases at J, with 7 bases between. The germline V gene has CDR1 DFQATT and CDR2 SNEGSKA (reference sequence). CDR3 size: 11 residues. The CDR3 sequence is CSASIGYEQYF. In nucleotides, the CDR3 is TGCAGTGCTAGTATTGGGTACGAGCAGTACTTC.

V and J are TRBV6-5 and TRBJ2-3; tentatively, D is TRBD1 (6 bases). CDR3 length: 13 amino acids. The germline CDR1 and CDR2 sequences are MNHEY and SVGAGI. V gave up 6 bases and J gave up 2 bases, with 9 bases separating them. CDR3 bases: TGTGCCAGCAGCAGGGGTTTCACAGATACGCAGTATTTT. Residues: CASSRGFTDTQYF.

The sample holds a few counts of this clone. V gene TRBV28 combines with J gene TRBJ2-2; D call uncertain. Germline-derived CDR1 and CDR2 are MDHEN and SYDVKM. The ends were cut back, 7 bases at V and 6 bases at J, with 18 bases in the middle. This CDR3 has 15 residues. CDR3 amino acids: CASNQASWKPGELFF. The CDR3 bases are TGTGCCAGCAATCAGGCAAGCTGGAAACCCGGGGAGCTGTTTTTT.

This clone has more than one count but fewer than ten. The V gene is TRBV19, the J gene TRBJ2-1, with unresolved D. V was cut by 6 bases and J by 2 bases, with 17 bases left in between. The germline V gene has CDR1 LNHDA and CDR2 SQIVND (reference sequence). The CDR3 contains 16 residues. Written as DNA, the CDR3 is TGTGCCAGTAGCCCCTTTTTGGGGTTTGCCTACAATGAGCAGTTCTTC. Its protein is CASSPFLGFAYNEQFF.

This clone has more than one count but fewer than ten. At one of its ends the junction is not consistent with the germline gene, which may arise from a read error. J is TRBJ2-4 and V is TRBV29-1; D unclear. CDR3 length equals 11 residues. Germline V gene sequence: CDR1 SQVTM, CDR2 ANQGSEA. The CDR3 loop is CSVEAKNIQYF. CDR3 nucleotides: TGCAGCGTAGAAGCCAAAAACATTCAGTACTTC. The variable domain in full, with the rest retrieved from reference TRBV29-1 and TRBJ2-4, is SAVISQKPSRDICQRGTSLTIQCQVDSQVTMMFWYRQQPGQSLTLIATANQGSEATYESGFVIDKFPISRPNLTFSTLTVSNMSPEDSSIYLCSVEAKNIQYFGAGTRLSVL.

This clone was picked up one time. This chain joins TRBV7-2 and TRBJ2-7; 9 nucleotides align to TRBD1. Looked up from germline, CDR1 is SGHTA and CDR2 is FQGNSA. The CDR3 length is 12 residues. V trimming: 5 bases; J trimming: 5 bases; junction bases outside the gene matches: 1. As DNA, the CDR3 is TGTGCCAGCAGCGGGACAGGGAACGAGCAGTACTTC. Its translation: CASSGTGNEQYF.

This CDR3 reads CASSLLGWGQGAKFTYEQYF. Written as DNA, the CDR3 is TGTGCCAGCAGTTTACTCGGGTGGGGACAGGGGGCAAAGTTTACCTACGAGCAGTACTTC. V usage is TRBV28 and J usage is TRBJ2-7, with 12 bases matching TRBD1. V lost 2 bases, J lost 2 bases, and 16 bases stayed unmatched. Germline V gene data show CDR1 as MDHEN and CDR2 as SYDVKM. The CDR3 has 20 residues. The variable domain in full, with the rest retrieved from reference TRBV28 and TRBJ2-7, is DVKVTQSSRYLVKRTGEKVFLECVQDMDHENMFWYRQDPGLGLRLIYFSYDVKMKEKGDIPEGYSVSREKKERFSLILESASTNQTSMYLCASSLLGWGQGAKFTYEQYFGPGTRLTVT.

This clone was detected once. The V call is TRBV5-1, the J call TRBJ1-3; D might be TRBD1 (5 bases). V dropped 4 bases and J dropped 5 bases, with 13 bases sitting between them. CDR3 length: 14 amino acids. Germline V lookup: CDR1 SGHRS, CDR2 YFSETQ. The CDR3 DNA reads as TGCGCCAGCAGCCTGGGACGGACTCGAAACACCATATATTTT. It encodes CASSLGRTRNTIYF.

This clone was seen more than once but under ten times. J is TRBJ2-6 and V is TRBV7-8; TRBD2 aligns across 8 bases. The germline CDR1 and CDR2 sequences are SGHVS and FQNEAQ. The CDR3 loop spans 19 amino acids. The V gene end was trimmed by 3 bases and the J gene end by 1 base; junction bases not matched to a gene: 11. The CDR3 here is CASSFLASGLSSGANVLTF. CDR3 in DNA: TGTGCCAGCAGCTTTCTCGCTAGCGGGCTTAGTTCTGGGGCCAACGTCCTGACTTTC.